The 14 T cell receptor beta chains reported below all come from one sample, sequenced in a study of T cell repertoires in cytomegalovirus infection. MiXCR, run by TCRdb on the reads, gives a single entry per CDR3 protein. The repertoire holds some 250,000 distinct CDR3 sequences, with 9.1% as singletons. The specimen sequenced was PBMCs. All receptors come from a human donor in good health (CMV status not recorded). Some clones in this sample may be carry-over from other donors' samples.

This clonotype was recorded at least ten times. The rearrangement uses TRBV12-3 or TRBV12-4 and TRBJ2-1; D gene unclear. Trimming cost V 6 bases and J 8 bases, with 11 bases left between them. There are 12 residues in the CDR3. CDR3 sequence reads: CASSLGIDEQFF. The CDR3 bases are TGTGCCAGCAGCCTGGGGATCGATGAGCAGTTCTTC.

The V call is TRBV19, the J call TRBJ1-2, with TRBD1 identical over 7 bases. V shed 7 bases, J shed 1 base, and the junction held 9 bases outside the gene matches. CDR1 is LNHDA, CDR2 SQIVND, per germline (reference sequence). CDR3 length: 15 residues. The CDR3 is CASKGAGGHNYGYTF. CDR3 DNA: TGTGCCAGTAAAGGGGCAGGGGGACATAACTATGGCTACACCTTC.

At least ten counts were recorded for this clonotype. CDR3 protein: CASSFRSRSGNTIYF. The CDR3 DNA follows: TGTGCCAGCAGTTTTCGCAGCCGGTCTGGAAACACCATATATTTT. The chain has TRBV28 and TRBJ1-3; D remains unclear. This CDR3 is built from 15 residues. Between the trimmed V and J ends, which lost 3 bases and 1 base, there was a span of 10 bases. From germline, CDR1 is MDHEN and CDR2 SYDVKM.

There are many counts of this clonotype. The CDR3 nucleotides read TGTGCCAGCAGGCCCCGGGACAGACTGGGAGAAAAACTGTTTTTT. It yields the protein CASRPRDRLGEKLFF. The chain combines TRBV27 with TRBJ1-4; 7 bases are a match to TRBD1. V shed 6 bases, J shed 8 bases, and the junction held 12 bases outside the gene matches. The germline V gene encodes CDR1 MNHEY and CDR2 SMNVEV (reference sequence). The CDR3 consists of 15 residues. The whole variable domain, filled in from reference TRBV27 and TRBJ1-4, reads EAQVTQNPRYLITVTGKKLTVTCSQNMNHEYMSWYRQDPGLGLRQIYYSMNVEVTDKGDVPEGYKVSRKEKRNFPLILESPSPNQTSLYFCASRPRDRLGEKLFFGSGTQLSVL.

This clonotype was observed at least ten times. CDR3 in DNA: TGTGCCAGCAGCCCCCCAGGTCTCCAGAACACTGAAGCTTTCTTT. Its translation is CASSPPGLQNTEAFF. The chain uses TRBV7-9 and TRBJ1-1; D call uncertain. Deletions cut 5 bases from V and 1 base from J, with 14 bases between. The CDR3 runs 15 residues. Germline loops: CDR1 SEHNR, CDR2 FQNEAQ (reference sequence).

The V call is TRBV19, the J call TRBJ2-1; no firm D call. The CDR3 has 15 residues. V dropped 1 base and J dropped 6 bases, with 13 bases sitting between them. Germline V gives CDR1 LNHDA, CDR2 SQIVND (reference sequence). The CDR3, as DNA: TGTGCCAGTAGTATAGTTGGAAAATACGGCAATGAGCAGTTCTTC. Translating it yields CASSIVGKYGNEQFF.

The genes are TRBV27 and TRBJ1-5; TRBD1 matches at 9 bases. Germline V gene sequence: CDR1 MNHEY, CDR2 SMNVEV (reference sequence). The CDR3 length is 16 residues. V dropped 5 bases and J dropped 6; count of bases not matched to a gene: 11. The CDR3 nucleotides read TGTGCCAGCAGTCCCTCACAGGGGGCGCGTACTCAGCCCCAGCATTTT. This translates into CASSPSQGARTQPQHF.

This clonotype was seen a few times. V gene TRBV6-2 or TRBV6-3 combines with J gene TRBJ1-2; unclear D gene. Germline assignment: CDR1 MNHEY and CDR2 SVGEGT. The CDR3 length is 14 residues. Trimming removed 3 bases from V and 0 bases from J, with 8 bases in between. The CDR3 here is CASSYTVSNYGYTF. Written as DNA, the CDR3 is TGTGCCAGCAGTTATACGGTCTCTAACTATGGCTACACCTTC.

This clonotype was observed many times. V is TRBV6-2 or TRBV6-3 and J is TRBJ1-6; unclear D gene. Trimming stripped 2 bases from V and 2 bases from J, with 1 base between. The CDR3 runs to 13 residues. From germline, CDR1 is MNHEY and CDR2 SVGEGT. This CDR3 is CASSYAYNSPLHF. The CDR3 coding sequence is TGTGCCAGCAGTTACGCCTATAATTCACCCCTCCACTTT.

Only a few counts were recorded for this clonotype. The chain has TRBV11-2 and TRBJ2-7; D unresolved. Trimming pared 5 bases from V and 7 bases from J, leaving 9 bases between. CDR3 length: 11 amino acids. The germline CDR1 and CDR2 sequences are SGHAT and FQNNGV. CDR3 loop: CASSPSSEQYF. The CDR3, as DNA: TGTGCCAGCAGCCCCTCATCAGAGCAGTACTTC.

This clonotype was detected many times. The genes are TRBV7-2 and TRBJ1-2, with D maybe TRBD1 (5 bases). The CDR3 sequence is 14 residues long. V lost 7 bases to trimming and J lost 2 bases, with 14 bases between them. Germline V gene lookup returns CDR1 SGHTA and CDR2 FQGNSA. CDR3: CASTNPGRNYGYTF. The CDR3 DNA reads TGTGCCAGCACCAATCCGGGACGGAACTATGGCTACACCTTC.

This clonotype was recorded many times. The chain uses TRBV20-1 and TRBJ1-1; D unclear. The germline V gene has CDR1 DFQATT and CDR2 SNEGSKA (reference sequence). The CDR3 runs to 8 residues. The V and J ends lost 2 bases and 11 bases respectively, with 3 bases between them. The CDR3 spells CSARRAFF. CDR3 nucleotides: TGCAGTGCTAGACGGGCTTTCTTT.

The chain is built from TRBV18 and TRBJ2-4, with D perhaps TRBD1 (5 bases). Germline V gives CDR1 KGHSH, CDR2 LQKENI. V lost 3 bases, J lost 5 bases, and 11 bases lay in between. The CDR3 is made up of 14 amino acids. The CDR3 region is CASSPRQGQNIQYF. DNA of the CDR3: TGTGCCAGCTCACCGCGGCAGGGTCAAAACATTCAGTACTTC.

The rearrangement uses TRBV20-1 and TRBJ1-2, with no clear D. Germline-derived CDR1 and CDR2 are DFQATT and SNEGSKA (reference sequence). The CDR3 runs to 11 residues. V lost 2 bases and J lost 4, with 5 bases in between. The CDR3 sequence: CSARMLYGYTF. The CDR3 DNA follows: TGCAGTGCTAGAATGCTCTATGGCTACACCTTC.